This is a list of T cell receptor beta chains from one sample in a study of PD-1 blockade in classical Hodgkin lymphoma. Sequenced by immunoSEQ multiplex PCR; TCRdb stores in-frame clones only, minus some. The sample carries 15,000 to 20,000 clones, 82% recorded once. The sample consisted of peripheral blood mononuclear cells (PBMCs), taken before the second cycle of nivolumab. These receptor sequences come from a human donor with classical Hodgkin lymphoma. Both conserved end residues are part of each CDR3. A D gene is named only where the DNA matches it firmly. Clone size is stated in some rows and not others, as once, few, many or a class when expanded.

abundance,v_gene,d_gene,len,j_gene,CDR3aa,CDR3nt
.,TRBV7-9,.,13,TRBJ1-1,CASSSETRTEAFF,TGTGCCAGCAGCTCTGAAACCCGGACTGAAGCTTTCTTT
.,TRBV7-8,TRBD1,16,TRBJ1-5,CASSLAGTGIGQPQHF,TGTGCCAGCAGCCTTGCCGGGACAGGGATCGGACAGCCCCAGCATTTT
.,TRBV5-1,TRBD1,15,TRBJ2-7,CATGAFGTGVYEQYF,TGCGCCACTGGGGCTTTCGGGACAGGGGTCTACGAGCAGTACTTC
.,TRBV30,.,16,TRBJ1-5,CAWSVYGLAGNQPQHF,TGTGCCTGGAGTGTATACGGCCTTGCGGGCAATCAGCCCCAGCATTTT
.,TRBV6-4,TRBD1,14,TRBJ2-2,CATLGQGDTGELFF,TGTGCCACCCTGGGGCAGGGGGACACCGGGGAGCTGTTTTTT
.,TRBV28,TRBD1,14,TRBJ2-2,CASGDSSNTGELFF,TGTGCCAGCGGGGACAGTTCGAACACCGGGGAGCTGTTTTTT
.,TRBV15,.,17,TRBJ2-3,CATSRSYRVEGTDTQYF,TGTGCCACCAGCAGGAGCTACAGGGTGGAGGGCACAGATACGCAGTATTTT
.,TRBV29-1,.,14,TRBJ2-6,CSVFELSGANVLTF,TGCAGCGTTTTCGAGCTCTCTGGGGCCAACGTCCTGACTTTC
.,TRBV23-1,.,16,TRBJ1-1,CASNTWTLGGTPEAFF,TGCGCCAGCAACACCTGGACTCTCGGAGGGACCCCTGAAGCTTTCTTT
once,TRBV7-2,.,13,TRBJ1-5,CASSSAEIQPQHF,TGTGCCAGCAGCTCGGCTGAGATCCAGCCCCAGCATTTT
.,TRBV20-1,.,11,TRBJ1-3,CSARDPNTIYF,TGCAGTGCTAGAGACCCTAACACCATATATTTT
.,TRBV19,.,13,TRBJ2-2,CASRSPGAMELFF,TGTGCCAGTAGGTCCCCGGGGGCCATGGAGCTGTTTTTT
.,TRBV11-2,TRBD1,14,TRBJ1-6,CASSFGTGASPLHF,TGTGCCAGCAGCTTCGGGACAGGGGCTTCACCCCTCCACTTT
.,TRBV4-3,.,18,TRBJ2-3,CASSPDRARGASTDTQYF,TGCGCCAGCAGCCCCGACAGGGCACGGGGGGCTAGCACAGATACGCAGTATTTT
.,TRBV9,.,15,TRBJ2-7,CASSPQGTYPYEQYF,TGTGCCAGCAGCCCCCAGGGGACTTACCCCTACGAGCAGTACTTC
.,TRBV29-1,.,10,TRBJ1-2,CSARQARYTF,TGCAGCGCTCGGCAGGCCCGCTACACCTTC
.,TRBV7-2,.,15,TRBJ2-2,CASSLAWVNTGELFF,TGTGCCAGCAGCTTAGCGTGGGTGAACACCGGGGAGCTGTTTTTT
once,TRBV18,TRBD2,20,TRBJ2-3,CASSSQGLAGRQINTDTQYF,TGTGCCAGCTCATCACAAGGACTAGCGGGGCGGCAAATAAACACAGATACGCAGTATTTT
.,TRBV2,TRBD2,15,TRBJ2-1,CASRPGLAGTNEQFF,TGTGCCAGCAGGCCGGGACTAGCCGGTACGAATGAGCAGTTCTTC
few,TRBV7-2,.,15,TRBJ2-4,CASRSSRDPKNIQYF,TGTGCCAGCAGATCTAGCAGGGACCCCAAAAACATTCAGTACTTC
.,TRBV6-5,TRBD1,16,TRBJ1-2,CASSYSRTGGNYGYTF,TGTGCCAGCAGTTACTCTAGGACAGGTGGTAACTATGGCTACACCTTC
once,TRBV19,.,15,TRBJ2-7,CASSIVPRGAYEQYF,TGTGCCAGTAGTATCGTCCCCCGGGGGGCTTACGAGCAGTACTTC
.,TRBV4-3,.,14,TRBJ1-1,CASSQGYPDTEAFF,TGCGCCAGCAGCCAAGGTTATCCAGACACTGAAGCTTTCTTT
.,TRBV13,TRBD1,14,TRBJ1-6,CASSRQGYNSPLHF,TGTGCCAGCAGCCGACAGGGGTATAATTCACCCCTCCACTTT
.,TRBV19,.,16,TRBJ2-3,CASSIGSQVSTDTQYF,TGTGCCAGTAGTATAGGCTCGCAGGTTAGCACAGATACGCAGTATTTT
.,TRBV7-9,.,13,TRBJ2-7,CASSWMMRGEQYF,TGTGCCAGCAGCTGGATGATGCGTGGCGAGCAGTACTTC
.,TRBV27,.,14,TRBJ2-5,CASSLFVGWETQYF,TGTGCCAGCAGTTTATTTGTGGGGTGGGAGACCCAGTACTTC
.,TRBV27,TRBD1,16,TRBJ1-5,CASSPIDRGESQPQHF,TGTGCCAGCAGCCCGATTGACAGGGGCGAAAGTCAGCCCCAGCATTTT
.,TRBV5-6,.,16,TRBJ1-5,CASSLVFKGQRQPQHF,TGTGCCAGCAGCTTGGTCTTCAAGGGACAACGACAGCCCCAGCATTTT
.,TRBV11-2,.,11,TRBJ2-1,CASSLSFEQFF,TGTGCCAGCAGCTTGTCCTTTGAGCAGTTCTTC
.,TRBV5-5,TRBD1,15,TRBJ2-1,CASSFLETGTNEQFF,TGTGCCAGCAGCTTCCTGGAGACAGGGACCAATGAGCAGTTCTTC
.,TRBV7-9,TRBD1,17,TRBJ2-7,CASSPRAGQGNSYEQYF,TGTGCCAGCAGCCCGCGTGCGGGACAGGGAAACTCCTACGAGCAGTACTTC
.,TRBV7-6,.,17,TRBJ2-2,CASSPVGGGANTGELFF,TGTGCCAGCAGCCCTGTAGGTGGCGGGGCTAACACCGGGGAGCTGTTTTTT
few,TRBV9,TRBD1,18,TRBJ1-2,CASSVASSQGRTNYGYTF,TGTGCCAGCAGCGTAGCTTCGTCACAGGGGCGGACTAACTATGGCTACACCTTC
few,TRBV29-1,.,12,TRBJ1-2,CSVEQGTYGYTF,TGCAGCGTTGAGCAGGGGACCTATGGCTACACCTTC
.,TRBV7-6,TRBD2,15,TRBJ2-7,CASSSGLAGPPEQYF,TGTGCCAGCAGCTCCGGACTAGCGGGGCCCCCCGAGCAGTACTTC
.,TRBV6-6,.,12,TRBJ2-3,CASSYSAGDQYF,TGTGCCAGCAGTTACTCGGCCGGGGACCAGTATTTT